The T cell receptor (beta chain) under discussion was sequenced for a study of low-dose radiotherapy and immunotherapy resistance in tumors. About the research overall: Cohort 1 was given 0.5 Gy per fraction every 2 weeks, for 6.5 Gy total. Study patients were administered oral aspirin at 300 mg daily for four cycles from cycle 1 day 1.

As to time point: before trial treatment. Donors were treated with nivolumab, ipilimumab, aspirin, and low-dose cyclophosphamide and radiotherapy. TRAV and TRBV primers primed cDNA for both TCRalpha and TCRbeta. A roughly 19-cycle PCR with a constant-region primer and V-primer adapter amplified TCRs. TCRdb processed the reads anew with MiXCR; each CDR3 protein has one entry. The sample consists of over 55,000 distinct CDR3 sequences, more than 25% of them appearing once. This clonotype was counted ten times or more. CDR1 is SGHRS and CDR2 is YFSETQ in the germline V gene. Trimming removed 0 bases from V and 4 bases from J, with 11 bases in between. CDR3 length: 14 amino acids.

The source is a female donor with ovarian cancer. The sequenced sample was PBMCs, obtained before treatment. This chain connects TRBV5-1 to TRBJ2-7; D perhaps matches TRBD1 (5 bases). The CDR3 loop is CASSLGTGEYEQYF. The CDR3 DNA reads TGCGCCAGCAGCTTGGGTACAGGTGAATACGAGCAGTACTTC.